A single sample is the source of the 10 T cell receptor beta chains below, sequenced in a study of T cell responses to AZD1222 COVID-19 vaccine. The table came from immunoSEQ multiplex PCR; TCRdb's copy has only in-frame clones and leaves some out. The sample includes 60,000 to 80,000 clones, around three quarters of them seen just once. Sequences were derived from peripheral blood, sampled 28 days after the second AZD1222 dose. Receptors originate from an adult who received the AZD1222 COVID-19 vaccine.

The chain is built from TRBV5-5 and TRBJ2-7; TRBD2 aligns across 8 bases. Looked up from germline, CDR1 is SGHKS and CDR2 is YYEKEE (reference sequence). This CDR3 is built from 15 residues. After removal of 5 bases from V and 3 bases from J, the junction contained 10 bases not matched to a gene. DNA for the CDR3: TGTGCCAGCAGAGACGGGACTAGTGGATTCTACGAGCAGTACTTC. Translation: CASRDGTSGFYEQYF.

For the CDR3, the DNA is TGTGCCAGCAGGAACGGACAGTATAACTATGGCTACACCTTC. Translating gives CASRNGQYNYGYTF. V and J are TRBV6-6 and TRBJ1-2; D might be TRBD1 (6 bases). The germline V gene has CDR1 MNHNY and CDR2 SVGAGI (reference sequence). V lost 6 bases and J 1 base, leaving 12 bases between the germline ends. The CDR3 extends over 14 amino acids.

The J gene is TRBJ2-1, the V gene TRBV19; D call uncertain. V was trimmed by 3 bases and J by 3 bases, leaving 12 bases between them. The germline CDR1 and CDR2 sequences are LNHDA and SQIVND (reference sequence). The CDR3 length is 15 residues. The CDR3 DNA follows: TGTGCCAGTAGTATGGCCGGGCCCGGCTACAATGAGCAGTTCTTC. This codes for CASSMAGPGYNEQFF.

This rearrangement joins TRBV2 to TRBJ2-5, with D uncertain. The V gene's germline CDR1 is SNHLY and CDR2 FYNNEI. Trimming took off 6 bases at V and 5 bases at J, with 10 bases between the two ends. The CDR3 consists of 12 residues. In DNA, the CDR3 is TGTGCCAGCAGGCCCCAAAGTGAGACCCAGTACTTC. It is translated as CASRPQSETQYF.

There are a few counts of this clone. The rearrangement joins TRBV24-1 to TRBJ2-5, with TRBD2 identical over 9 bases. The germline V gene encodes CDR1 KGHDR and CDR2 SFDVKD. The length of the CDR3 is 16 residues. J was trimmed by 4 bases and V by 1 base; bases with no gene match: 6. CDR3 in DNA: TGTGCCACCAGTGATTTCTTAGCGGGAGTGGGAGAGACCCAGTACTTC. It specifies CATSDFLAGVGETQYF.

The chain recombines TRBV7-8 with TRBJ2-7; 10 positions agree with TRBD2. This CDR3 contains 15 residues. V was pared by 1 base and J by 3 bases, with 3 bases of the junction left unmatched. Germline CDR1 SGHVS, CDR2 FQNEAQ. In DNA form, the CDR3 reads TGTGCCAGCAGCTTAGGGGCTAGCGGGGGCTACGAGCAGTACTTC. Translated: CASSLGASGGYEQYF.

V and J are TRBV7-2 and TRBJ2-5; 9 nucleotides align to TRBD2. The length of the CDR3 is 16 residues. With V trimmed by 6 bases and J by 7 bases, 15 bases remained unmatched. The V gene's germline CDR1 is SGHTA and CDR2 FQGNSA. This CDR3 reads CASRQAPAGGSGTQYF. DNA of the CDR3: TGTGCCAGCAGACAAGCCCCAGCGGGGGGTTCGGGGACCCAGTACTTC.

The V and J genes are TRBV30 and TRBJ2-7; TRBD2 matches at 7 bases. This CDR3 has 13 residues. CDR1 and CDR2 from the germline V gene are GTSNPN and SVGIG (reference sequence). With 0 bases clipped from V and 5 bases from J, the junction kept 4 bases outside the gene matches. This CDR3 is CAWSVWGRDEQYF. The CDR3 nucleotides are TGTGCCTGGAGTGTATGGGGGAGGGACGAGCAGTACTTC.

The chain carries TRBV2 and TRBJ2-5; TRBD2 agrees at 11 bases. J was trimmed by 5 bases and V by 7 bases; bases with no gene match: 6. The CDR3 is made up of 14 amino acids. CDR1 SNHLY and CDR2 FYNNEI come from the germline V gene. The CDR3 region has the DNA TGTGCCAGCATTAGCGGGGGGGCCCTGGAGACCCAGTACTTC. Translated: CASISGGALETQYF.

V usage is TRBV6-2 or TRBV6-3 and J usage is TRBJ2-7, with 9 bases that match TRBD2. This CDR3 contains 15 residues. The V gene's germline CDR1 is MNHEY and CDR2 SVGEGT. Trimming removed 4 bases from V and 2 bases from J; junction bases left unmatched: 6. In DNA, the CDR3 is TGTGCCAGCAGTTTGACCGGCGGGGGGGCCTACGAGCAGTACTTC. As protein: CASSLTGGGAYEQYF.